The clone carrying this TCR beta chain was detected a few times. Its antigen is not identified. The germline CDR1 and CDR2 sequences are MNHEY and SMNVEV (reference sequence). V lost 5 bases to trimming and J lost 5 bases, with 12 bases between them. The CDR3 is 13 residues long. This entry comes from a study of vaccination effects on CD4 cells after COVID-19. Clones were sequenced by immunoSEQ multiplex PCR, and TCRdb holds only the in-frame ones, with some missing. The sample lists some 30,000 clones, around three fifths occurring once. Using viral peptide pools, the ViraFEST assay grew out antigen-specific CD4+ T cells prior to sequencing. The authors isolated CD4+ T cells after more than eight days of culture. Participants received two doses of either the BNT162b2 or mRNA-1273 vaccine. Cultivation was performed at more than 1.5 million PBMC per well with approximately 10 IU/ml IL-2 and roughly 9.3 ug/ml peptides added.

This TCR derives from a human donor who received a COVID-19 vaccine. The rearrangement joins TRBV27 to TRBJ2-5; the D gene is possibly TRBD1 (6 bases). The material was CD4+ T cells from PBMCs cultured with SARS-CoV-2 spike peptides, obtained after COVID-19 vaccination. CDR3 DNA sequence: TGTGCCAGCAGTCCCAGGGGTCGGGAGACCCAGTACTTC. It translates to CASSPRGRETQYF.